This paragraph reports one T cell receptor (beta chain). The antigen is undetermined. V was trimmed by 0 bases and J by 8 bases, leaving 16 bases between them. Germline CDR1 is LGHDT and CDR2 is YNNKEL (reference sequence). The CDR3 is made up of 15 amino acids. Method: immunoSEQ multiplex PCR; TCRdb's copy keeps in-frame clones and lacks some. Among about 180,000 clones listed, 70% to 90% were seen once. The entry originates in a study of T cell responses to AZD1222 COVID-19 vaccine. General study points: Samples come after the peak T cell response, not at day 14. In a largely white British group with more females than males, clonal diversity was possibly underestimated.

This TCR came from an adult who received the MenACWY meningococcal vaccine as a control. The sequences come from peripheral blood, collected 28 days after the second dose of the MenACWY control vaccine. The rearrangement links TRBV3-1 (or the pseudogene TRBV3-2) to TRBJ1-2; D may be TRBD1 (6 bases). CDR3 protein: CASSQEGGAQSGYTF. Here the CDR3 DNA reads TGTGCCAGCAGCCAAGAGGGGGGGGCACAGAGCGGCTACACCTTC.